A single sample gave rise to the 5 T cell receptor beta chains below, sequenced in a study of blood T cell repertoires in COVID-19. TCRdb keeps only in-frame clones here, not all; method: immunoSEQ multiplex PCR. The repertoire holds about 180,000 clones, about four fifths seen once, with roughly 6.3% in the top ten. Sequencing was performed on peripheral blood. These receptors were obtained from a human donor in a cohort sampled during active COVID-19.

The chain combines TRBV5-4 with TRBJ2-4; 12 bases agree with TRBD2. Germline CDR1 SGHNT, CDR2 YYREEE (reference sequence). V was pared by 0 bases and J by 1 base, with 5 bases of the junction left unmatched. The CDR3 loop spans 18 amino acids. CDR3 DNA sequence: TGTGCCAGCAGCTTGGATCTGCTAGCGGGGGGGGCCAAAAACATTCAGTACTTC. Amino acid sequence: CASSLDLLAGGAKNIQYF.

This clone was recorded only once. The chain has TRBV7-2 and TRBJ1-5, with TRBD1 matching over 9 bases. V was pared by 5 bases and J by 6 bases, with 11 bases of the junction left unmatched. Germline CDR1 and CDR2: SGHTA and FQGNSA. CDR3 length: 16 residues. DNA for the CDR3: TGTGCCAGCAGCCAAGACCGGGGACAGGGCGGTCAGCCCCAGCATTTT. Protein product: CASSQDRGQGGQPQHF.

The CDR3 DNA is TGTGCCAGCAGCCCCAGGGGGACAGCCTACAATGAGCAGTTCTTC. This gives the protein CASSPRGTAYNEQFF. The chain is built from TRBV9 and TRBJ2-1; the match to TRBD1 covers 7 bases. Germline CDR1 is SGDLS and CDR2 is YYNGEE. The CDR3 consists of 15 residues. Trimming cost V 4 bases and J 2 bases; bases outside gene matches: 6.

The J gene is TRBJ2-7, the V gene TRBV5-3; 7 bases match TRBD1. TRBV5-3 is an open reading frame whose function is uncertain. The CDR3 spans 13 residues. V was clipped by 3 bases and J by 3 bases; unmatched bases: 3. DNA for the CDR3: TGTGCCAGAAGCTGGGGACAGAGCTACGAGCAGTACTTC. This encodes CARSWGQSYEQYF.

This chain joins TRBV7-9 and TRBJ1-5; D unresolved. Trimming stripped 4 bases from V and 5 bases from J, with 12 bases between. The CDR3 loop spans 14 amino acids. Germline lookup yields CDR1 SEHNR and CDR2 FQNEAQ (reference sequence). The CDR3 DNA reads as TGTGCCAGCAGCTACACGGGTACTGATCAGCCCCAGCATTTT. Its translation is CASSYTGTDQPQHF.